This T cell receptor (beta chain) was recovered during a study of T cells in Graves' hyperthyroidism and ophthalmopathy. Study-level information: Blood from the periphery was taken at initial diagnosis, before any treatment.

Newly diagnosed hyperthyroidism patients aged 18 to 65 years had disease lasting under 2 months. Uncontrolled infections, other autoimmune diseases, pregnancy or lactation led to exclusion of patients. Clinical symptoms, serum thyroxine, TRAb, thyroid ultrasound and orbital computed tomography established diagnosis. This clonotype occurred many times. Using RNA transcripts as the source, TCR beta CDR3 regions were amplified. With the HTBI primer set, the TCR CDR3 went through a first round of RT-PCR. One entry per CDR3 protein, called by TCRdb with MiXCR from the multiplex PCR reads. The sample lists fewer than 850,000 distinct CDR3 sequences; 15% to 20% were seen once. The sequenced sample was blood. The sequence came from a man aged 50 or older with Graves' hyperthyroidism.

The CDR3, as DNA: TGTGCCAGCAGCCTAGGGCGTACGGGATACCCTCCCCGCAATGAGCAGTTCTTC. Translated: CASSLGRTGYPPRNEQFF. The chain couples TRBV7-2 to TRBJ2-1; TRBD2 is a possible D gene (5 bases). The CDR3 extends over 18 amino acids. Germline V gene sequence: CDR1 SGHTA, CDR2 FQGNSA. Trimming took off 5 bases at V and 6 bases at J, with 26 bases between the two ends.